This paragraph reports one T cell receptor beta chain. The sample originates from a study of blood T cell repertoires in COVID-19. As for the study in general: Italy, Spain and the United States were the sources of the convalescent and acute COVID-19 samples. Nucleic acid was either cDNA or gDNA, and it came from T cells, B-cell-depleted T cells, or PBMCs.

This CDR3 contains 14 residues. V was pared by 5 bases and J by 1 base, with 12 bases between. Germline CDR1 and CDR2: SGHKS and YYEKEE (reference sequence). Original data processing: By means of reference gene primer amplification, nucleated cell counts were estimated. Profiled with immunoSEQ multiplex PCR; TCRdb holds only in-frame clones, not every one. V and J calls and clone size are copied from that table; D and trimming were computed from the DNA. The sample holds approximately 180,000 clones, roughly 85% seen once. This chain uses TRBV5-5 with TRBJ2-5; D gene uncertain. The TCR sequence derives from a human donor with active or convalescent COVID-19. The donor label of this sample is uncertain. Sequenced input: peripheral blood. This chain's CDR3 is CASRRSRSQETQYF. The DNA of the CDR3 is TGTGCCAGCAGGCGGAGCCGTAGCCAAGAGACCCAGTACTTC.